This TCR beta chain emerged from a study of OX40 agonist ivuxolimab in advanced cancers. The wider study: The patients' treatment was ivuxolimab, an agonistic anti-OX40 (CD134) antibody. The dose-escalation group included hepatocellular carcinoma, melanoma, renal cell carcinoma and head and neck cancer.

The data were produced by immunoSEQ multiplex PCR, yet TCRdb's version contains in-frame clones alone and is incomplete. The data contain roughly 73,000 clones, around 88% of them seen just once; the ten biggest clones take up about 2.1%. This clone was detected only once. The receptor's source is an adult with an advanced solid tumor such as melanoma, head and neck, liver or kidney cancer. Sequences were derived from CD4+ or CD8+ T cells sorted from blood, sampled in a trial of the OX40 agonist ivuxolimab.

The CDR3 DNA follows: TGCAGTGCTAGGACAGGCGAGCAGTTCTTC. This codes for CSARTGEQFF. The chain combines TRBV20-1 with TRBJ2-1; a possible D gene is TRBD1 (6 bases). Germline CDR1 and CDR2: DFQATT and SNEGSKA (reference sequence). CDR3 length equals 10 residues. V was clipped by 3 bases and J by 10 bases, with 7 bases between them.